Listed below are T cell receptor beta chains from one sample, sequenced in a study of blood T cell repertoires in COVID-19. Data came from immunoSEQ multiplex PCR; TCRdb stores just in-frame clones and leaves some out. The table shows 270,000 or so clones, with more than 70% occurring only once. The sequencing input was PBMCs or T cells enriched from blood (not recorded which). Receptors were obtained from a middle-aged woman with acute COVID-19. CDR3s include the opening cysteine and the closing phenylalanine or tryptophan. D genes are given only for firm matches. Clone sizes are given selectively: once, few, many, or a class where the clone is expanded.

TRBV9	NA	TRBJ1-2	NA	TGTGCCAGCAGCGTAGGGGCGTCGCAGATTGATGGCTACACCTTC	CASSVGASQIDGYTF
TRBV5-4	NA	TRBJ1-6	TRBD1	TGTGCCAGCAGCTTCCCCGGCGGGGACAGGAGGAATTCACCCCTCCACTTT	CASSFPGGDRRNSPLHF
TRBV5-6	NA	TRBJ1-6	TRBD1	TGTGCCAGCAGCTCCCTGGACAGGAATTCACCCCTCCACTTT	CASSSLDRNSPLHF
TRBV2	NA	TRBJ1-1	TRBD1	TGTGCCAGCAGGCCTCAACAGGGGTGGGGCACTGAAGCTTTCTTT	CASRPQQGWGTEAFF
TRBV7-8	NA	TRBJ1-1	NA	TGTGCCAGCAGCTTCGTAAGGGGAAAAAGCACTGAAGCTTTCTTT	CASSFVRGKSTEAFF
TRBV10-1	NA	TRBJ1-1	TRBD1	TGCGCCAGCAGCCACGACAGGGACGGGAACACTGAAGCTTTCTTT	CASSHDRDGNTEAFF
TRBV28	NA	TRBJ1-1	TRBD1	TGTGCCAGCAGTTTAGGGACAGGGTGGAACACTGAAGCTTTCTTT	CASSLGTGWNTEAFF
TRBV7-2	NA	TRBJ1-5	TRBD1	TGTGCCAGCAGCCCCGCGTCCCTTGGACAGGATAGTCAGCCCCAGCATTTT	CASSPASLGQDSQPQHF
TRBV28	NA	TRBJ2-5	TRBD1	TGTGCCAGCAGCCTCCCCGGGACAGGGCTAGGGACCCAGTACTTC	CASSLPGTGLGTQYF
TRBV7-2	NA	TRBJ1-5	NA	TGTGCCAGCAGCTTAAGCAGGCTTAGCAATCAGCCCCAGCATTTT	CASSLSRLSNQPQHF
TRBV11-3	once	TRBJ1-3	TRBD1	TGTGCCAGCAGCGGCTTACAGGGGGCAAACCCCTCTGGAAACACCATATATTTT	CASSGLQGANPSGNTIYF
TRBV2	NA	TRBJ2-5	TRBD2	TGTGCCAGCGCGGAGATAGCGGGAGGTGGAGAGACCCAGTACTTC	CASAEIAGGGETQYF
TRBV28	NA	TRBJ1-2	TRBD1	TGTGCCAGCAGTTTACATCCGGGACAGGGGGCGGACTATGGCTACACCTTC	CASSLHPGQGADYGYTF
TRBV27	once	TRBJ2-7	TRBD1	TGTGCTAGCAGTTCCCCGGGACAGGGGGCCTACGAGCAGTACTTC	CASSSPGQGAYEQYF
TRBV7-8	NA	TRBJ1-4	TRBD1	TGTGCCAGCAGCTTACCCCGGACAGGGGGTAGACTGTTTTTT	CASSLPRTGGRLFF
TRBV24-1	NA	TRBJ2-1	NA	TGTGCCACCAGTGATCCGTACAATGAGCAGTTCTTC	CATSDPYNEQFF
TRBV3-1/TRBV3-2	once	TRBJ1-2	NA	TGTGCCAGCAGCCACGCAGCAGGGGCAAAGGGCTACACCTTC	CASSHAAGAKGYTF
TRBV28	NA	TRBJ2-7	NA	TGTGCCAGCAGTAGGACACCAACCTACGAGCAGTACTTC	CASSRTPTYEQYF
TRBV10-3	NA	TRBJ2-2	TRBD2	TGTGCCATCAGTGAACGGCGGGGGACCGGGGAGCTGTTTTTT	CAISERRGTGELFF
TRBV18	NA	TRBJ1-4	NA	TGTGCCAGCTCACCACCATCGAACCGGGAAAAACTGTTTTTT	CASSPPSNREKLFF
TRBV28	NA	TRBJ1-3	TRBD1	TGTGCCAGCAGAACCGGGACAGGGTTGATCCATGGAAACACCATATATTTT	CASRTGTGLIHGNTIYF
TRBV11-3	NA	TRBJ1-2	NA	TGTGCCAGCAGCCCCCGGGGGTCTAACTATGGCTACACCTTC	CASSPRGSNYGYTF
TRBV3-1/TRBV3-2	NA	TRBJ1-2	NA	TGTGCCAGCAGCCAAGATTCAGGGGCCAACTATGGCTACACCTTC	CASSQDSGANYGYTF
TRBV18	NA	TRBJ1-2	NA	TGTGCCAGCTCACCTACAGCACAAGCTAACTATGGCTACACCTTC	CASSPTAQANYGYTF
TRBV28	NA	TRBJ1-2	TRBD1	TGTGCCAGCAGTCCCCCTCAATATACAGGGGATGGCTACACCTTC	CASSPPQYTGDGYTF
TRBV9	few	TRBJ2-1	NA	TGTGCCAGCAGCGCAAGAGACTACAATGAGCAGTTCTTC	CASSARDYNEQFF
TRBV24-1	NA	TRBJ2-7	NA	TGTGCCACCAGTGAATCCCTATCCCCCTACGAGCAGTACTTC	CATSESLSPYEQYF
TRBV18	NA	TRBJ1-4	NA	TGTGCCAGCTCACCACCGTTTCCGGGGGAAAAACTGTTTTTT	CASSPPFPGEKLFF
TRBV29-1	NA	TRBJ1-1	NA	TGCAGCGTTCCCCAGGGTTTAGTAGCTTTCTTT	CSVPQGLVAFF
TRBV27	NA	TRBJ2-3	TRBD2	TGTGCCAGCAGTCTATACCTCGGGGGGGGGCGAGATACGCAGTATTTT	CASSLYLGGGRDTQYF
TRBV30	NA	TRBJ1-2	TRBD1	TGTGCGGACAGGACAGGGCAATATGGCTACACCTTC	CADRTGQYGYTF
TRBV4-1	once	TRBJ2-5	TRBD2	TGCGCCAGCAGCCAACGAGCCGGGACTATCCAAGAGACCCAGTACTTC	CASSQRAGTIQETQYF
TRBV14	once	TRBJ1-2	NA	TGTGCCAGCAGCCCGACAGTTTTTGGCTACACCTTC	CASSPTVFGYTF
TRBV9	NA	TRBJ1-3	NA	TGTGCCAGCAGCGTGGGGGGGGGACACACGATTTCTGGAAACACCATATATTTT	CASSVGGGHTISGNTIYF
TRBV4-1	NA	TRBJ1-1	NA	TGCGCCAGCAGCCAAAGTGCGTACCAAATGAACACTGAAGCTTTCTTT	CASSQSAYQMNTEAFF
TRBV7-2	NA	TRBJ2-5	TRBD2	TGTGCCAGCAGCTCCGTAGCGGGTGGGGAGACCCAGTACTTC	CASSSVAGGETQYF
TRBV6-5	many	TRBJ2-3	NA	TGTGCCAGCAGTCCACGAACCGTAGAACCCCCCATGCAGTATTTT	CASSPRTVEPPMQYF